Detailed here is one T cell receptor beta chain. Ten or more counts support this clonotype. Its binding antigen is unknown. The sample holds no much larger clone one base away, and base qualities are not on file. This record belongs to a study of early T cells in non-severe SARS-CoV-2 infection (dated by TCRdb to the early 2020s). About the full investigation: Because TCR sequencing was done on bulk RNA from unsorted whole blood, the alpha and beta chains could not be paired. Study-wide conclusions, independent of this receptor: VDJdb matching was skewed toward anti-spike CD8 responses and likely underestimated virus-specific expansions, missing private and CD4 specificities.

Libraries came from 5' RACE. TCRdb records NextSeq 500 as the sequencer. To correct for sequencing error and PCR bias, the TCR library protocol tagged individual cDNA molecules with unique molecular identifiers. Both TCR alpha and beta chains were sequenced, and tight co-correlation was observed between alpha and beta sequence abundances in each sample. For the original study's pipeline: Decombinator V4 was used to perform V gene, J gene and CDR3 annotation of TCR sequences. TCRs were defined as expanded if a significant change between any two time points was detected under a Poisson model with p below 0.0001. Abundances of TCRs were expressed as counts per million after normalisation to the total number of TCRs sequenced in each sample. TRAV1-2 paired with TRAJ12, TRAJ20 or TRAJ33 defined MAIT TCRs, while TRAV10 paired with TRAJ18 defined iNKT TCRs. VDJdb, accessed on 1 November 2021, was searched for TCRs annotated for CMV, EBV and SARS-CoV-2, and TCRs annotated for more than one antigen were excluded. TCRdb passed the public sequencing reads through fastp at Q25 and MiXCR, retaining productive beta sequences. For every CDR3 protein sequence, its rows merge into one entry that carries the most common genes and DNA. The V and J calls, along with clone size, are taken from TCRdb and not from the paper's own processing. The sample profile shows about 67,000 distinct CDR3 sequences; roughly 11% of them were found once. Jointly, the top ten make up about 4.1% of the sample.

The CDR3, from cysteine to phenylalanine, totals 17 residues. Only the CDR3 part of the read is kept: 51 bases, read in frame from the first base. As encoded in the germline V gene (reference sequence), CDR1 is LGHDT while CDR2 is YNNKEL. V lost 1 base and J lost 0 bases; the stretch between them is 12 bases long. A case-control design nested within a healthcare worker cohort in London, UK, was used, with weekly nasopharyngeal swab PCR tests and blood sampling performed. Healthcare workers were recruited during the week of the UK lockdown, between 23 and 31 March 2020, and followed weekly for up to 16 weeks.

The sample was whole blood. The chain couples TRBV3-1 to TRBJ1-4; the D gene cannot be named for sure. The sequence was obtained from an adult who was a healthcare worker with PCR-confirmed SARS-CoV-2 infection or an uninfected control (not recorded which). The DNA sequence reads TGTGCCAGCAGCCAAGTGGAAGGATATGCAACTAATGAAAAACTGTTTTTT. It codes for CASSQVEGYATNEKLFF.